This TCR beta chain originates from a study of T cell repertoires in aging, cancer and after chemotherapy. Whole-study results and caveats: Median generation probability rose over the chemotherapy interval in each cancer cohort, suggesting rebound thymic output. Age-matched healthy donors had significantly more diverse, less clonal blood TCR repertoires than untreated cancer patients. In cancer patients, declining TCR diversity with age involved lost richness and lost evenness.

With regard to this clonotype: Antigen specificity is unknown.

CDR1 and CDR2 (germline): LNHDA, SQIVND (reference sequence). The V gene lost 7 bases and the J gene lost 2 bases, with 19 bases spanning the gap. The CDR3 length is 16 residues. TRB rearrangements spanning V, D and J were amplified using mixed TRB-A/B primers. TCRdb re-called the multiplex PCR reads through MiXCR, storing one row per CDR3 protein. Among a few thousand distinct CDR3 sequences listed, 45% to 60% were seen once. The template was genomic DNA from peripheral blood, not RNA. Source material: blood. The chain joins TRBV19 to TRBJ2-3; D perhaps matches TRBD2 (7 bases). This sequence was found in a human donor with a solid tumor. The CDR3 here is CASMVRGGGYTDTQYF. In nucleotides, the CDR3 is TGTGCCAGTATGGTCCGAGGGGGGGGGTACACAGATACGCAGTATTTT. Supplemented by reference TRBV19 and TRBJ2-3, the full variable domain reads DGGITQSPKYLFRKEGQNVTLSCEQNLNHDAMYWYRQDPGQGLRLIYYSQIVNDFQKGDIAEGYSVSREKKESFPLTVTSAQKNPTAFYLCASMVRGGGYTDTQYFGPGTRLTVL.